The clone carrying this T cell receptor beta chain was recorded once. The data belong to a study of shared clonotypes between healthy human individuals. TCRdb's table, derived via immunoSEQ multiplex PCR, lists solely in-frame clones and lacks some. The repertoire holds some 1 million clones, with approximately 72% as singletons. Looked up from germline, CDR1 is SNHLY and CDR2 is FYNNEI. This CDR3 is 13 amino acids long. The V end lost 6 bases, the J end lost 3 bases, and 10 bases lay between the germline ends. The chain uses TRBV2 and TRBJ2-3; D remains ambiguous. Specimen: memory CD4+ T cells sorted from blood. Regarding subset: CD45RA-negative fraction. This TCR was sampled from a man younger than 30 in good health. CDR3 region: CASRPSSTDTQYF. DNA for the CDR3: TGTGCCAGCAGACCTTCCTCAACAGATACGCAGTATTTT.